This TCR beta chain was sequenced during a study of T cell clonotyping in hematopoietic cell transplantation. The method was immunoSEQ multiplex PCR; TCRdb's version includes in-frame clones alone and lacks a portion of them. Here the sample spans roughly 27,000 clones, 95% being singletons. Sample: peripheral blood mononuclear cells. This sequence was found in a man in his forties or fifties in good health. Some clones in this sample may be carry-over from other donors' samples.

The CDR3 bases are TGTGCCAGCAGCCGAAGCGACAGAGGGGGGACAGATACGCAGTATTTT. As protein: CASSRSDRGGTDTQYF. This chain connects TRBV7-2 to TRBJ2-3, with D possibly called TRBD1 or TRBD2 (6 bases each). V lost 5 bases, J lost 3 bases, and 18 bases lay in between. The CDR3 has 16 amino acids. Germline values: CDR1 SGHTA, CDR2 FQGNSA. Using reference TRBV7-2 and TRBJ2-3 for the parts outside the CDR3, the full variable domain is GAGVSQSPSNKVTEKGKDVELRCDPISGHTALYWYRQSLGQGLEFLIYFQGNSAPDKSGLPSDRFSAERTGGSVSTLTIQRTQQEDSAVYLCASSRSDRGGTDTQYFGPGTRLTVL.